This is a list of T cell receptor beta chains from one sample in a study of CD8 T cells in ankylosing spondylitis. TCRdb reprocessed the 5' RACE reads via MiXCR and lists one record per CDR3 protein. The sample records roughly 220,000 distinct CDR3 sequences, around 19% being singletons. The specimen was blood, either unsorted or a sorted T cell fraction (not recorded which). Every receptor here comes from a male donor with ankylosing spondylitis. Both conserved end residues are part of each CDR3.

V gene: TRBV5-1
CDR3 protein: CASSFWQVVTDTQYF

V gene: TRBV6-2/TRBV6-3
CDR3 protein: CASSFEQLAEQFF

V gene: TRBV7-9
CDR3 protein: CASSLASGGTGNEQFF

V gene: TRBV7-9
CDR3 protein: CASIPSGAGATREQFF

V gene: TRBV6-1
CDR3 protein: CASSEREAGGTEAFF

V gene: TRBV15
CDR3 protein: CATSDHLEGRQPQHF

V gene: TRBV7-9
CDR3 protein: CASSPPAFATNEKLFF

V gene: TRBV6-5
CDR3 protein: CASSYGQFTGELFF

V gene: TRBV7-8
CDR3 protein: CASSFGGGAKNIQYF

V gene: TRBV7-6
CDR3 protein: CASSTEEGGRDINEQFF

V gene: TRBV7-2
CDR3 protein: CASSLGLAGVNEQYF

V gene: TRBV20-1
CDR3 protein: CSAPRGGQGAIGELFF

V gene: TRBV4-3
CDR3 protein: CASSQDPRSSYNEQFF

V gene: TRBV2
CDR3 protein: CASSDYSEAFF

V gene: TRBV4-2
CDR3 protein: CASSPTTDTQYF

V gene: TRBV9
CDR3 protein: CASSVVGGGYNEQFF

V gene: TRBV20-1
CDR3 protein: CSARTVTNEQFF

V gene: TRBV30
CDR3 protein: CAWRAQGENIQYF

V gene: TRBV2
CDR3 protein: CARGGGAAYNEQFF

V gene: TRBV4-1
CDR3 protein: CASSQLSGGRYNEQFF

V gene: TRBV2
CDR3 protein: CARDGQESTEAFF

V gene: TRBV20-1
CDR3 protein: CSAREVGTGGLEQYF

V gene: TRBV19
CDR3 protein: CASSMIDRANTEAFF

V gene: TRBV27
CDR3 protein: CASSPLASSYNEQFF

V gene: TRBV5-6
CDR3 protein: CASSPGTKPNYGYTF

V gene: TRBV19
CDR3 protein: CASSIGKLSSYNSPLHF

V gene: TRBV20-1
CDR3 protein: CSALSRDSENSPLHF

V gene: TRBV27
CDR3 protein: CASRVGGTEKLFF

V gene: TRBV7-2
CDR3 protein: CASSLERIYEQYF

V gene: TRBV12-3/TRBV12-4
CDR3 protein: CASSPQGSRETGELFF

V gene: TRBV12-3/TRBV12-4
CDR3 protein: CASSSYNSPLHF

V gene: TRBV7-8
CDR3 protein: CASSPPRGQKETQYF

V gene: TRBV5-1
CDR3 protein: CASSWGGLPQSTDTQYF

V gene: TRBV29-1
CDR3 protein: CSVEVPAGLNEQFF

V gene: TRBV4-3
CDR3 protein: CASSQDNAGAYNEQFF

V gene: TRBV6-1
CDR3 protein: CASSEASWQKLYEQYF

V gene: TRBV4-1
CDR3 protein: CASSHGDSSYEQYF

V gene: TRBV18
CDR3 protein: CASSPPESEQFF

V gene: TRBV5-1
CDR3 protein: CASSAGHSSYEQYF

V gene: TRBV5-5
CDR3 protein: CASSLGQGAEIAQPQHF

V gene: TRBV7-8
CDR3 protein: CASSLDGASGYYEQYF

V gene: TRBV29-1
CDR3 protein: CSVEIAGVVFGEQFF

V gene: TRBV7-9
CDR3 protein: CASSLVAGGGQETQYF

V gene: TRBV27
CDR3 protein: CASSAAASPNNEQFF

V gene: TRBV5-1
CDR3 protein: CASSLEQTRGEQYF

V gene: TRBV28
CDR3 protein: CASSPRTSGRGGTQYF

V gene: TRBV6-5
CDR3 protein: CASSFLRGDTQYF

V gene: TRBV20-1
CDR3 protein: CSAREQGPFYGYTF

V gene: TRBV6-1
CDR3 protein: CASSEVGGGYNEQFF

V gene: TRBV2
CDR3 protein: CASSEVVQGRAGELFF

V gene: TRBV7-9
CDR3 protein: CASSPQAPGDTQYF

V gene: TRBV29-1
CDR3 protein: CSVLLQGNYGYTF

V gene: TRBV27
CDR3 protein: CASSLGGDNEKLFF

V gene: TRBV7-6
CDR3 protein: CASSQVDSGNTIYF

V gene: TRBV5-1
CDR3 protein: CASRPDGGETQYF

V gene: TRBV24-1
CDR3 protein: CATSVRDTQYF

V gene: TRBV10-3
CDR3 protein: CAISETPDNMNTEAFF

V gene: TRBV4-1
CDR3 protein: CASSPTGLSSGYTF

V gene: TRBV7-9
CDR3 protein: CASRSGVYEQYF

V gene: TRBV9
CDR3 protein: CASSVTDTGGTEAFF